The 16 T cell receptor beta chains reported below all come from one sample, sequenced in a study of CD8+CD57+ T cells in acquired aplastic anemia. Using genomic DNA as the template, TCR beta VDJ and CDR3 profiling was carried out. TCRdb reprocessed the reads with MiXCR, giving one entry per CDR3 protein. The sample contains some 140,000 distinct CDR3 sequences, 41% of which appear only once. The sample comprised sorted CD4+, CD8+, or CD8+CD57+ T cells (not recorded which) from PBMCs. All receptors derive from a human donor in good health, serving as a control.

This clonotype was picked up many times. This chain links TRBV7-9 with TRBJ2-7, with TRBD1 identical over 11 bases. The germline gives CDR1 SEHNR, CDR2 FQNEAQ (reference sequence). V lost 5 bases, J lost 6 bases, and 9 bases stayed unmatched. The CDR3 totals 15 residues. The CDR3 is CASSPGQGGFREQYF. The CDR3 DNA reads TGTGCCAGCAGCCCGGGACAGGGGGGCTTCCGCGAGCAGTACTTC.

Comments on this clonotype: A much larger clone lies a single base off, so this may be a read error. This chain uses TRBV5-1 with TRBJ1-1, with TRBD1 matching 7 bases. Germline V lookup: CDR1 SGHRS, CDR2 YFSETQ. This CDR3 is 13 amino acids long. V was clipped by 0 bases and J by 9 bases; unmatched bases: 5. The CDR3 loop is CASSLGWDRKAFF. Here the CDR3 DNA reads TGCGCCAGCAGCTTGGGCTGGGACAGAAAAGCTTTCTTT.

Ten or more counts support this clonotype. This rearrangement joins TRBV20-1 to TRBJ1-1; 7 bases align to TRBD1. The CDR3 runs to 13 residues. Germline CDR1 reads DFQATT; CDR2 reads SNEGSKA (reference sequence). The junction had 6 bases not matched to a gene; V was cut back by 2 bases and J by 6 bases. The CDR3, as DNA: TGCAGTGCTAGACTTCAGGGGGGGTCTGAAGCTTTCTTT. It specifies CSARLQGGSEAFF.

The chain employs TRBV6-1 and TRBJ1-2, with 7 bases that match TRBD1. This CDR3 is built from 17 residues. J gave up 0 bases and V 2 bases, and 9 bases lay outside the gene matches. Germline V gene data show CDR1 as MNHNS and CDR2 as SASEGT. CDR3 region: CASSEFSTGRTNYGYTF. The CDR3 bases are TGTGCCAGCAGTGAATTTTCGACAGGGAGGACTAACTATGGCTACACCTTC.

Remarks on this clonotype: One end of the junction fails to match germline, which may point to a read error. This chain connects TRBV5-1 to TRBJ2-7; D may be TRBD2 (5 bases). This CDR3 spans 14 amino acids. Germline CDR1 is SGHRS and CDR2 is YFSETQ. CDR3 sequence: CASSLGKLFGERYF. In DNA, the CDR3 is TGCGCCAGCAGCTTAGGGAAACTTTTTGGGGAGCGGTACTTC. Supplemented by reference TRBV5-1 and TRBJ2-7, the full variable domain reads KAGVTQTPRYLIKTRGQQVTLSCSPISGHRSVSWYQQTPGQGLQFLFEYFSETQRNKGNFPGRFSGRQFSNSRSEMNVSTLELGDSALYLCASSLGKLFGERYFGPGTRLTVT.

The sample holds many counts of this clonotype. This sequence joins TRBV14 and TRBJ2-5; D remains ambiguous. V was trimmed by 0 bases and J by 4 bases, leaving 6 bases between them. Germline-derived CDR1 and CDR2 are SGHDN and FVKESK. The CDR3 totals 13 residues. The CDR3 is CASSQDLGETQYF. CDR3 bases: TGTGCCAGCAGCCAAGATCTGGGAGAGACCCAGTACTTC.

This clonotype occurred a few times. DNA for the CDR3: TGTGCCAGCAGTAAGGGACTAGCGGGAGGGCGGTCGGATGAGACCCAGTACTTC. It specifies CASSKGLAGGRSDETQYF. The V call is TRBV6-1, the J call TRBJ2-5; TRBD2 aligns across 16 bases. Losses at the gene ends were 5 bases for V and 5 bases for J; bases not matched to a gene: 11. CDR3 length: 18 amino acids. CDR1 is MNHNS and CDR2 is SASEGT in the germline V gene.

This clonotype was recorded at least ten times. The CDR3 loop is CASSPGGAGGYNEQFF. DNA for the CDR3: TGTGCCAGCAGCCCCGGGGGAGCGGGAGGTTACAATGAGCAGTTCTTC. The chain carries TRBV9 and TRBJ2-1; 9 positions match TRBD2. The CDR3 sequence is 16 residues long. The J segment lost 4 bases and the V segment lost 4 bases, leaving 9 bases of the junction unmatched. From germline, CDR1 is SGDLS and CDR2 YYNGEE.

This clonotype was recorded a few times. V usage is TRBV29-1 and J usage is TRBJ1-2; 9 bases fit TRBD1. The CDR3 contains 12 residues. Trimming removed 8 bases from V and 2 bases from J; junction bases left unmatched: 3. Looked up from germline, CDR1 is SQVTM and CDR2 is ANQGSEA. CDR3 sequence: CSLGQGNYGYTF. In DNA form, the CDR3 reads TGCAGCTTGGGACAGGGAAACTATGGCTACACCTTC.

This clonotype has at least ten counts. The chain couples TRBV30 to TRBJ2-7; tentatively, D is TRBD2 (6 bases). This CDR3 is 12 amino acids long. Germline V CDR1 and CDR2: GTSNPN, SVGIG (reference sequence). Trimming shortened V by 3 bases and J by 0 bases, and 6 bases separated the two germline ends. CDR3 in amino acids: CAWRGLSYEQYF. The CDR3 bases are TGTGCCTGGAGGGGACTCTCCTACGAGCAGTACTTC.

This chain links TRBV29-1 with TRBJ2-2; D not resolved. The CDR3 is 14 amino acids. Per germline, CDR1 SQVTM and CDR2 ANQGSEA. The V end lost 5 bases, the J end lost 6 bases, and 16 bases lay between the germline ends. The CDR3 nucleotides read TGCAGCGTTATAGGGCAGAAGATTCCCGGGGAGCTGTTTTTT. This translates into CSVIGQKIPGELFF.

The V gene is TRBV12-3 or TRBV12-4, the J gene TRBJ2-2; D possibly corresponds to TRBD2 (7 bases). Trimming took 2 bases from V and 5 from J, leaving 9 bases between them. CDR3 length: 14 amino acids. The chain's CDR3 is CASSLRGGTGELFF. DNA for the CDR3: TGTGCCAGCAGTTTAAGGGGGGGTACCGGGGAGCTGTTTTTT.

Only one count was recorded for this clonotype. This rearrangement joins TRBV12-3 or TRBV12-4 to TRBJ2-1; D remains ambiguous. V dropped 6 bases and J dropped 5 bases, with 11 bases sitting between them. CDR3 length: 13 residues. CDR3 DNA: TGTGCCAGCAGGCCCGGACGAGACAATGAGCAGTTCTTC. This translates into CASRPGRDNEQFF.

With respect to this clonotype: A much more abundant neighbour one base away suggests this may be a read error. The rearrangement joins TRBV5-1 to TRBJ1-1; D is ambiguous. The CDR3 sequence is 16 residues long. Germline CDR1 and CDR2: SGHRS and YFSETQ. The chain's CDR3 is CASRLLEGGPNTEAFF. The CDR3 DNA follows: TGCGCCAGCCGCTTGTTAGAGGGAGGGCCAAACACTGAAGCTTTCTTT.

To note about this clonotype: Just one base apart from a much larger clone, this may be a read error. This CDR3 fails to terminate in the conserved phenylalanine or tryptophan, so it likely reflects a read error. V is TRBV30 and J is TRBJ1-1; 8 positions agree with TRBD1. Germline CDR1 GTSNPN, CDR2 SVGIG (reference sequence). The V segment lost 5 bases and the J segment 0 bases; nucleotides outside the gene matches: 8. There are 15 residues in the CDR3. The chain's CDR3 is CAWVLRDRMNTEAFL. The DNA for the CDR3 is TGTGCCTGGGTCTTGAGGGACAGGATGAACACTGAAGCTTTCCTT.

Comment on this clonotype: With a much larger clone just one base away, this may be a read error. DNA for the CDR3: TGTGCCCGCAGCCCGGAACGGAGGCGGGAGGACGAGCAGTACTTC. Protein: CARSPERRREDEQYF. V is TRBV11-3 and J is TRBJ2-7; 8 bases map to TRBD2. Germline V gene data show CDR1 as SGHNT and CDR2 as YENEEA. CDR3 size: 15 residues.